Given below is one T cell receptor (beta chain) in context. Here immunoSEQ multiplex PCR was the method, and the copy in TCRdb shows in-frame clones only, minus some. The sample includes over 50,000 clones, about 89% of them seen just once. The CDR3 runs to 16 residues. Germline V gene data show CDR1 as SGHNT and CDR2 as YYREEE (reference sequence). V was shortened by 4 bases and J by 3 bases, with 19 bases between the two germline ends. These data originate in a study of technical replicates of blood from a handful of donors. This rearrangement joins TRBV5-4 to TRBJ1-1; D is uncertain. The sequence was collected from a human donor in good health. Some clones in this sample may be carry-over from other donors' samples. The sample taken for sequencing was PBMCs. CDR3 loop: CASSVSIRRRDTEAFF. The DNA of the CDR3 is TGTGCCAGCAGCGTCTCGATAAGGAGGAGAGACACTGAAGCTTTCTTT.